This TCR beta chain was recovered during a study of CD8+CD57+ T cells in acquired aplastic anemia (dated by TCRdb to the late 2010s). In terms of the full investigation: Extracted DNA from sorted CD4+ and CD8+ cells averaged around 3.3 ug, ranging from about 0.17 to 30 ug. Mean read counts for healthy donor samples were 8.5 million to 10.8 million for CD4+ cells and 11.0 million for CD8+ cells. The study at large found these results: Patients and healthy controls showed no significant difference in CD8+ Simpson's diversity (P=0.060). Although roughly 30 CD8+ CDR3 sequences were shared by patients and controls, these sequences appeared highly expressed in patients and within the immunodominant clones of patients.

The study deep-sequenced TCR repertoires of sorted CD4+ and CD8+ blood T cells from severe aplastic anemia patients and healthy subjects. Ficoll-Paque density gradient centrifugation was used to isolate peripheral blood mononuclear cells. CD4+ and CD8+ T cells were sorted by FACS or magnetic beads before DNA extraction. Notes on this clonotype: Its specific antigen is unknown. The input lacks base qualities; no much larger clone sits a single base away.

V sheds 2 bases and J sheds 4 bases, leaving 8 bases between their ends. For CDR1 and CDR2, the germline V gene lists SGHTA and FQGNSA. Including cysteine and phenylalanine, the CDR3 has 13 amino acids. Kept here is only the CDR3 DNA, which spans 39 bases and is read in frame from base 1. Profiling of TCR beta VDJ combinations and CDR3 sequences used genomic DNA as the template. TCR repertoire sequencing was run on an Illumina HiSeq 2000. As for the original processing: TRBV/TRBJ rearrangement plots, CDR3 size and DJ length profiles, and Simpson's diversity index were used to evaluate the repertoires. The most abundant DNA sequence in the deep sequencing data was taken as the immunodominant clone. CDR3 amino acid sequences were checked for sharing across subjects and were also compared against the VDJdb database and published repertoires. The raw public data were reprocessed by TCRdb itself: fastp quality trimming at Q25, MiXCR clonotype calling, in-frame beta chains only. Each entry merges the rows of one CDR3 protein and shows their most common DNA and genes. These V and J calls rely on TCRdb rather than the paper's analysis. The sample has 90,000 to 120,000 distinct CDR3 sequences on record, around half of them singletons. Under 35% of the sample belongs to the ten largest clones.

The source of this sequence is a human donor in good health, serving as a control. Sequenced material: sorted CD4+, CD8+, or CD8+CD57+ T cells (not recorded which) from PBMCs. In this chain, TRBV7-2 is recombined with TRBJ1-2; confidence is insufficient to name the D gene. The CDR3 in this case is CASSLPGRYGYTF. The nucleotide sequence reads TGTGCCAGCAGCTTACCTGGGCGCTATGGCTACACCTTC.